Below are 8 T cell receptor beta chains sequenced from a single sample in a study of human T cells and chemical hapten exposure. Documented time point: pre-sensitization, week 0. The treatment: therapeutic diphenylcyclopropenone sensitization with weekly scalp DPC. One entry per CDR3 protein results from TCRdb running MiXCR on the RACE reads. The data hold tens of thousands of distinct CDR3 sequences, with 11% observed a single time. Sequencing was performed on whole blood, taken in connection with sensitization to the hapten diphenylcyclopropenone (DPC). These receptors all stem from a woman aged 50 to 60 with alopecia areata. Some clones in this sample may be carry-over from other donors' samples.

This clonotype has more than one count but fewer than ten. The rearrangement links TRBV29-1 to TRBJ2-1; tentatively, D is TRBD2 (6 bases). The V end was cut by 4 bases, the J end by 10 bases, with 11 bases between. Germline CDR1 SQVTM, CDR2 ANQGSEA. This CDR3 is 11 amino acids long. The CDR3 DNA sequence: TGCAGCGTTGCACAGACTAGGGAGCAGTTCTTC. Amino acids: CSVAQTREQFF.

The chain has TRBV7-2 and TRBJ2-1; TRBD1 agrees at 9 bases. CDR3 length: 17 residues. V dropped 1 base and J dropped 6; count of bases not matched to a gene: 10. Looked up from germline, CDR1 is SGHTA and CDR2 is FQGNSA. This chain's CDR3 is CASSLVRGTGSTNEQFF. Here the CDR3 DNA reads TGTGCCAGCAGCTTAGTAAGGGGGACAGGGTCAACCAATGAGCAGTTCTTC. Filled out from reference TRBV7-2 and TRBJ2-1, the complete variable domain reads GAGVSQSPSNKVTEKGKDVELRCDPISGHTALYWYRQSLGQGLEFLIYFQGNSAPDKSGLPSDRFSAERTGGSVSTLTIQRTQQEDSAVYLCASSLVRGTGSTNEQFFGPGTRLTVL.

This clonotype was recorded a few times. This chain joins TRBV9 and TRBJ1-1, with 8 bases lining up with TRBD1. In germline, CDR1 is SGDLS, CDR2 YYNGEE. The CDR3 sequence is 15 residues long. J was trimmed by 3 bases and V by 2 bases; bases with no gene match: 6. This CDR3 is CASSVGTGGHTEAFF. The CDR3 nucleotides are TGTGCCAGCAGCGTCGGGACAGGTGGTCACACTGAAGCTTTCTTT.

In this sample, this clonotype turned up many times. This CDR3 is CASSYQAQGGTEAFF. DNA of the CDR3: TGTGCCAGCAGTTACCAGGCCCAAGGGGGGACTGAAGCTTTCTTT. The genes are TRBV6-2 or TRBV6-3 and TRBJ1-1; TRBD1 is a possible D gene (6 bases). Trimming removed 2 bases at V and 5 bases at J, with 15 bases between. The CDR3 loop spans 15 amino acids. Per germline, CDR1 MNHEY and CDR2 SVGEGT.

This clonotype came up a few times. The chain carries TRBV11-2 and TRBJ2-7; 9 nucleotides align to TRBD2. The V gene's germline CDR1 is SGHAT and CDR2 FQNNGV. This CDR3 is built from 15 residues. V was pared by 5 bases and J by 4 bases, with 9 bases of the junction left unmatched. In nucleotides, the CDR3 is TGTGCCAGCAGCACCCAGGGGACTAGCAGGTACGAGCAGTACTTC. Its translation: CASSTQGTSRYEQYF.

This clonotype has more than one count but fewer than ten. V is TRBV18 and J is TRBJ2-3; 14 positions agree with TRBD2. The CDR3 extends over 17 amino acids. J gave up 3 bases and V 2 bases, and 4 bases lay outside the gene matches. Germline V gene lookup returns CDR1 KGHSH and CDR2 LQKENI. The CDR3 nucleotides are TGTGCCAGCTCACCAATGGGACTAGCGGGAGAAACAGATACGCAGTATTTT. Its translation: CASSPMGLAGETDTQYF.

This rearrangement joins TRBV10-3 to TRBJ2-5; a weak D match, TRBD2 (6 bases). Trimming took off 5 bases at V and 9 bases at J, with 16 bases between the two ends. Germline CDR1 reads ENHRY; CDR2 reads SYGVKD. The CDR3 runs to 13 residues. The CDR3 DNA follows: TGTGCCATCAGTACTAGTTGGGAGGAGGCCCAGTACTTC. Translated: CAISTSWEEAQYF.

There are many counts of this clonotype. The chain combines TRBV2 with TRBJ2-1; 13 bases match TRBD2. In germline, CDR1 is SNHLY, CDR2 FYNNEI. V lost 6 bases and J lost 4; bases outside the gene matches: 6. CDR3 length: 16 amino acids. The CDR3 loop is CASRDGLAGAYNEQFF. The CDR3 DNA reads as TGTGCCAGCAGGGACGGACTAGCGGGAGCGTACAATGAGCAGTTCTTC.